This passage covers 25 T cell receptor beta chains from one sample sequenced in a study of cytomegalovirus exposure and HLA in healthy donors. Primers for the PCR totalled 60 Vbeta and 13 Jbeta. The table came from immunoSEQ multiplex PCR; TCRdb's copy has only in-frame clones and leaves some out. Among around 99,000 clones listed, roughly 63% were seen once. The specimen sequenced was PBMCs. The receptors shown here come from a woman in her seventies in good health and CMV-seropositive.

The chain uses TRBV7-2 and TRBJ2-3; possibly TRBD2 for D (6 bases). Trimming pared 5 bases from V and 5 bases from J, leaving 14 bases between. This CDR3 comprises 14 residues. Germline V CDR1 and CDR2: SGHTA, FQGNSA. CDR3 region: CASSPGLNGDTQYF. The CDR3 DNA sequence: TGTGCCAGCAGCCCGGGACTGAATGGAGATACGCAGTATTTT. Based on the CDR3 plus reference TRBV7-2 and TRBJ2-3, the full variable domain is GAGVSQSPSNKVTEKGKDVELRCDPISGHTALYWYRQSLGQGLEFLIYFQGNSAPDKSGLPSDRFSAERTGGSVSTLTIQRTQQEDSAVYLCASSPGLNGDTQYFGPGTRLTVL.

The V gene is TRBV4-1, the J gene TRBJ2-3, with TRBD2 identical over 8 bases. CDR3 length: 15 residues. V gave up 2 bases and J gave up 5 bases; unmatched junction bases: 6. CDR1 is MGHRA, CDR2 YSYEKL, per germline. CDR3 sequence: CASSQSGLAGDTQYF. As DNA, the CDR3 is TGCGCCAGCAGCCAATCCGGCCTAGCGGGAGATACGCAGTATTTT.

This chain uses TRBV12-2 with TRBJ2-4; TRBD2, as called in the table, went unchecked against the DNA. TRBV12-2 counts as a pseudogene. The CDR3 totals 17 residues. The CDR3 reads CASRLAEAGGAKNIQYF. CDR3 sequence (DNA): TGTGCAAGTCGCTTAGCGGAAGCGGGGGGAGCCAAAAACATTCAGTACTTC.

This chain joins TRBV30 and TRBJ1-3; 9 nucleotides line up with TRBD1. The germline gives CDR1 GTSNPN, CDR2 SVGIG (reference sequence). V shed 3 bases and J 6 bases; nucleotides not matched to a gene: 6. The CDR3 totals 14 residues. The CDR3 region is CAWRQGATINTIYF. CDR3 nucleotides: TGTGCCTGGAGACAGGGGGCGACGATAAACACCATATATTTT.

The chain links TRBV6-4 to TRBJ1-1; D might be TRBD1 (5 bases). The V end lost 3 bases, the J end lost 9 bases, and 20 bases lay between the germline ends. Germline CDR1 is MRHNA and CDR2 is SNTAGT. The CDR3 covers 15 residues. CDR3 in amino acids: CASSEDGTGGLKAFF. In DNA form, the CDR3 reads TGTGCCAGCAGTGAGGACGGGACGGGGGGTCTAAAAGCTTTCTTT.

The chain links TRBV5-6 to TRBJ2-2; D gene ambiguous. V was cut by 5 bases and J by 4 bases, with 9 bases left in between. CDR1 and CDR2 (germline): SGHDT, YYEEEE. The CDR3 is made up of 13 amino acids. The CDR3 coding sequence is TGTGCCAGCAGAAAACAGACCACCGGGGAGCTGTTTTTT. The encoded protein is CASRKQTTGELFF.

This clone was found a few times. The rearrangement links TRBV9 to TRBJ2-4; TRBD1 matches 7 bases. The CDR3 length is 15 residues. Germline V CDR1 and CDR2: SGDLS, YYNGEE. J was trimmed by 8 bases and V by 3 bases; bases with no gene match: 11. The CDR3 coding sequence is TGTGCCAGCAGCGCTTCCGGGACAGTAGGGCACATTCAGTACTTC. The encoded protein is CASSASGTVGHIQYF.

The chain combines TRBV30 with TRBJ1-2; 7 nucleotides line up with TRBD1. This CDR3 region has 13 residues. V shed 0 bases, J shed 8 bases, and the junction held 6 bases outside the gene matches. In germline, CDR1 is GTSNPN, CDR2 SVGIG (reference sequence). This chain's CDR3 is CAWSVLGRGGYTF. The CDR3 coding sequence is TGTGCCTGGAGTGTACTCGGCAGGGGGGGCTACACCTTC.

This clone appeared a few times. This sequence joins TRBV30 and TRBJ1-2; the match to TRBD1 covers 12 bases. The V and J ends lost 5 bases and 8 bases, in that order; junction bases with no gene match: 6. Germline lookup yields CDR1 GTSNPN and CDR2 SVGIG (reference sequence). CDR3 size: 13 residues. In DNA form, the CDR3 reads TGTGCCTGGGGGACAGGGGGCGCGGGAGGCTACACCTTC. It translates to CAWGTGGAGGYTF. Full variable domain (remainder filled in from reference TRBV30 and TRBJ1-2): SQTIHQWPATLVQPVGSPLSLECTVEGTSNPNLYWYRQAAGRGLQLLFYSVGIGQISSEVPQNLSASRPQDRQFILSSKKLLLSDSGFYLCAWGTGGAGGYTFGSGTRLTVV.

The rearrangement links TRBV13 to TRBJ2-4; maybe TRBD2 (6 bases). V was cut by 5 bases and J by 4 bases, with 12 bases left in between. CDR1 PRHDT and CDR2 FYEKMQ come from the germline V gene (reference sequence). The CDR3 extends over 14 amino acids. The CDR3 DNA follows: TGTGCCAGCAGCCCCCGGGACTGGAAAAACATTCAGTACTTC. Translation gives CASSPRDWKNIQYF. The full variable domain, rest sourced from reference TRBV13 and TRBJ2-4, is AAGVIQSPRHLIKEKRETATLKCYPIPRHDTVYWYQQGPGQDPQFLISFYEKMQSDKGSIPDRFSAQQFSDYHSELNMSSLELGDSALYFCASSPRDWKNIQYFGAGTRLSVL.

This clone was observed a single time. This rearrangement joins TRBV29-1 to TRBJ2-7, with D possibly TRBD2 on 5 matching bases. CDR1 and CDR2 (germline): SQVTM, ANQGSEA. This CDR3 has 11 residues. Trimming took 5 bases from V and 6 from J, leaving 11 bases between them. The CDR3 loop reads CSVRPSGEQYF. CDR3 bases: TGCAGCGTTAGGCCCAGCGGCGAGCAGTACTTC.

This chain uses TRBV4-2 with TRBJ1-4, with 10 bases lining up with TRBD1. J lost 2 bases, V lost 6 bases, and 6 bases had no gene match. Germline V gene data show CDR1 as LGHNA and CDR2 as YNFKEQ. This CDR3 has 16 residues. The CDR3 region is CASRAGTGATNEKLFF. The CDR3 nucleotides are TGTGCCAGCAGGGCCGGGACAGGGGCGACTAATGAAAAACTGTTTTTT.

The V and J genes are TRBV28 and TRBJ2-7; 9 nucleotides match TRBD2. Germline CDR1 MDHEN, CDR2 SYDVKM. V trimming: 3 bases; J trimming: 0 bases; junction bases outside the gene matches: 0. The length of the CDR3 is 14 residues. The CDR3 loop reads CASSLTSGSYEQYF. CDR3 DNA: TGTGCCAGCAGTTTGACTAGCGGCTCCTACGAGCAGTACTTC.

The rearrangement links TRBV2 to TRBJ2-7; D might be TRBD1 (6 bases). The length of the CDR3 is 13 residues. Looked up from germline, CDR1 is SNHLY and CDR2 is FYNNEI. Trimming took 6 bases from V and 4 from J, leaving 13 bases between them. CDR3 loop: CASRWDTTYEQYF. The CDR3 nucleotides are TGTGCCAGCAGATGGGACACCACATACGAGCAGTACTTC.

This clone was found once. CDR3 DNA sequence: TGTGCCAGCAGTTACAGTTCCCGGGGGATTAATTCACCCCTCCACTTT. It encodes CASSYSSRGINSPLHF. The V and J genes are TRBV6-5 and TRBJ1-6; weak D call: TRBD1 (5 bases). The V gene's germline CDR1 is MNHEY and CDR2 SVGAGI. The CDR3 covers 16 residues. V was shortened by 2 bases and J by 6 bases, with 14 bases between the two germline ends.

The V gene is TRBV5-3, the J gene TRBJ1-6; D remains ambiguous. TRBV5-3 is placed among ORFs of uncertain function. The CDR3 runs to 14 residues. Trimming took off 0 bases at V and 5 bases at J, with 6 bases between the two ends. DNA for the CDR3: TGTGCCAGAAGCTTGGAACGGGATAATTCACCCCTCCACTTT. It specifies CARSLERDNSPLHF.

This clone was picked up one time. An end of the junction differs from the germline gene, which may be a read error. The chain combines TRBV7-9 with TRBJ2-2, with D uncertain. CDR3 length equals 12 residues. Germline loops: CDR1 SEHNR, CDR2 FQNEAQ (reference sequence). DNA of the CDR3: TGTTCCAGCAACTTAGGTAGCGGGGAGCTGTTTTTT. This encodes CSSNLGSGELFF.

The chain joins TRBV4-3 to TRBJ2-1; 11 bases fit TRBD2. Per germline, CDR1 LGHNA and CDR2 YSLEER. The CDR3 is 16 amino acids. The ends lost 0 bases at V and 6 bases at J; junction bases unmatched: 4. CDR3 DNA sequence: TGCGCCAGCAGCCAAGATTCTAGCGGGGGGTTCAATGAGCAGTTCTTC. Amino acid sequence: CASSQDSSGGFNEQFF.

The CDR3 DNA is TGTGCCAGTAAGAACACAGGGGGCACTAATGAAAAACTGTTTTTT. It yields the protein CASKNTGGTNEKLFF. V gene TRBV19 combines with J gene TRBJ1-4; 9 bases match TRBD1. J gave up 2 bases and V 7 bases, and 5 bases lay outside the gene matches. Germline lookup yields CDR1 LNHDA and CDR2 SQIVND (reference sequence). The CDR3 totals 15 residues.

This clone was detected only a few times. The chain has TRBV27 and TRBJ2-3, with D perhaps TRBD1 (8 bases). The CDR3 runs 14 residues. Per germline, CDR1 MNHEY and CDR2 SMNVEV (reference sequence). The V and J ends lost 3 bases and 6 bases respectively, with 13 bases between them. Here the CDR3 reads CASSFDRGGDTQYF. CDR3 in DNA: TGTGCCAGCAGTTTCGACAGGGGAGGGGATACGCAGTATTTT.

For this clone: Other DNA sequences from this sample encode an identical CDR3 as well. The chain employs TRBV2 and TRBJ1-6; D is ambiguous. Germline CDR1 SNHLY, CDR2 FYNNEI. This CDR3 has 15 amino acids. V was cut by 3 bases and J by 3 bases, with 9 bases left in between. The CDR3 DNA reads TGTGCCAGCAGTGACGGCGGACTCTATAATTCACCCCTCCACTTT. It translates to CASSDGGLYNSPLHF.

This clone has a handful of counts. The genes are TRBV5-1 and TRBJ1-2; the D gene is possibly TRBD1 (6 bases). The germline gives CDR1 SGHRS, CDR2 YFSETQ. The CDR3 totals 13 residues. Trimming took 2 bases from V and 6 from J, leaving 11 bases between them. The CDR3 loop reads CASSFRGFDGYTF. CDR3 nucleotides: TGCGCCAGCAGCTTCAGGGGTTTTGATGGCTACACCTTC.

To note about this clone: One end of the junction does not line up with germline, which may come from a read error. The chain combines TRBV6-6 with TRBJ2-2, with TRBD2 identical over 10 bases. This CDR3 is built from 16 residues. The germline V gene has CDR1 MNHNY and CDR2 SVGAGI (reference sequence). CDR3 sequence (DNA): TGTGCCAGCAGTTTCTCACTAGCGGGGAACCCCGGGGAGCTGTTTTTT. It specifies CASSFSLAGNPGELFF.

The CDR3 DNA reads TGTGCCAGCAGCTCCGACAATTACGAGCAGTACTTC. Residues: CASSSDNYEQYF. J is TRBJ2-7 and V is TRBV5-4, with D unclear. The CDR3 extends over 12 amino acids. In germline, CDR1 is SGHNT, CDR2 YYREEE (reference sequence). The V and J ends lost 3 bases and 4 bases respectively, with 8 bases between them.

V is TRBV5-1 and J is TRBJ2-2; D gene unclear. The CDR3 runs 15 residues. V lost 2 bases and J 1 base, leaving 9 bases between the germline ends. Per germline, CDR1 SGHRS and CDR2 YFSETQ. CDR3 amino acids: CASSLQNLNTGELFF. CDR3 DNA: TGCGCCAGCAGCTTACAGAATTTGAACACCGGGGAGCTGTTTTTT.